A single sample gave rise to the 6 T cell receptor beta chains below, sequenced in a study of T cell repertoires in cytomegalovirus infection. No antigens are known for them. TCRdb reprocessed the reads with MiXCR, giving one entry per CDR3 protein. The sample yields roughly 990,000 distinct CDR3 sequences, more than 25% seen once. The sample here was cultured CD8+ T cells from PBMCs, taken from culture after CMV antigen stimulation. These receptors all come from a human donor in good health (CMV status not recorded). Some clones in this sample may be carry-over from other donors' samples.

This clonotype turned up a few times. The chain recombines TRBV27 with TRBJ1-2; 9 bases match TRBD1. J lost 8 bases, V lost 6 bases, and 7 bases had no gene match. The CDR3 runs 13 residues. Germline lookup yields CDR1 MNHEY and CDR2 SMNVEV (reference sequence). The CDR3 is CASSIGGQGGYTF. DNA for the CDR3: TGTGCCAGCAGCATAGGGGGACAGGGCGGCTACACCTTC.

This clonotype was detected many times. The chain links TRBV7-6 to TRBJ2-2; 11 bases match TRBD2. This CDR3 contains 16 residues. V was pared by 7 bases and J by 7 bases, with 11 bases of the junction left unmatched. Germline CDR1 SGHVS, CDR2 FNYEAQ. CDR3 coding DNA: TGTGCCAGCAAAATAGTGACTAGCGGGGTACTCGGGGAGCTGTTTTTT. Translating gives CASKIVTSGVLGELFF.

Points on this clonotype: A much more abundant neighbour one base away suggests this may be a read error. The chain uses TRBV7-4 and TRBJ2-1; 7 bases match TRBD1. The CDR3 is 16 amino acids. CDR1 is SGHVT, CDR2 SQSDAQ, per germline. The CDR3 protein is CANSLVEGASYNEQFF. CDR3 in DNA: TGTGCCAACAGCTTAGTTGAGGGGGCCTCCTACAATGAGCAGTTCTTC.

V is TRBV9 and J is TRBJ2-5, with 7 bases matching TRBD1. Looked up from germline, CDR1 is SGDLS and CDR2 is YYNGEE. The CDR3 has 15 residues. V lost 3 bases to trimming and J lost 5 bases; unmatched junction nucleotides: 10. Here the CDR3 reads CASSGSGGMPETQYF. DNA of the CDR3: TGTGCCAGCAGCGGATCAGGGGGTATGCCGGAGACCCAGTACTTC.

In this sample, this clonotype turned up a few times. The V call is TRBV20-1, the J call TRBJ1-1; no clear D. Trimming shortened V by 1 base and J by 6 bases, and 6 bases separated the two germline ends. Looked up from germline, CDR1 is DFQATT and CDR2 is SNEGSKA (reference sequence). The CDR3 runs 11 residues. The CDR3 nucleotides are TGCAGTGCTAGAGTATTCCCTGAAGCTTTCTTT. Translation: CSARVFPEAFF.

The chain combines TRBV19 with TRBJ2-3; possibly TRBD2 for D (7 bases). There are 16 residues in the CDR3. Deletions cut 6 bases from V and 4 bases from J, with 20 bases between. Per the germline V gene, CDR1 is LNHDA and CDR2 is SQIVND (reference sequence). The CDR3 loop is CASRTTGGLSPDTQYF. CDR3 DNA: TGTGCCAGTAGAACGACGGGGGGCCTCTCCCCAGATACGCAGTATTTT.